These 4 T cell receptor beta chains were all obtained from the same sample, sequenced in a study of blood T cell repertoires in COVID-19. Assay: immunoSEQ multiplex PCR; the TCRdb copy retains only in-frame clones and omits some. The data show some 80,000 clones, with over 70% seen just once and more than 9% held by the top ten. Material for sequencing was peripheral blood. These receptors were collected from a human donor in a cohort sampled during active COVID-19.

The rearrangement uses TRBV2 and TRBJ1-6; D perhaps matches TRBD1 (5 bases). CDR3 length: 14 amino acids. V lost 3 bases and J lost 8, with 11 bases in between. Per the germline V gene, CDR1 is SNHLY and CDR2 is FYNNEI. CDR3 sequence reads: CASSEGRSYSPLHF. The CDR3 DNA reads as TGTGCCAGCAGTGAGGGGCGGAGTTATTCACCCCTCCACTTT.

This rearrangement joins TRBV5-5 to TRBJ1-3; tentatively, D is TRBD1 (6 bases). Trimming cost V 0 bases and J 6 bases, with 10 bases left between them. CDR3 size: 14 residues. The germline V gene encodes CDR1 SGHKS and CDR2 YYEKEE (reference sequence). The CDR3 DNA reads TGTGCCAGCAGCTTGGACAGGGAAGTAAACACCATATATTTT. This codes for CASSLDREVNTIYF.

This chain links TRBV11-2 with TRBJ2-1; D gene ambiguous. This CDR3 region has 14 residues. Trimming stripped 7 bases from V and 0 bases from J, with 10 bases between. The germline gives CDR1 SGHAT, CDR2 FQNNGV. The CDR3, as DNA: TGTGCCAGCATGATGGCGGCCTCCTACAATGAGCAGTTCTTC. It specifies CASMMAASYNEQFF.

This chain links TRBV10-3 with TRBJ2-5; TRBD1 agrees at 9 bases. The CDR3 has 15 amino acids. The ends lost 6 bases at V and 1 base at J; junction bases unmatched: 6. Germline CDR1 is ENHRY and CDR2 is SYGVKD. CDR3 protein: CAISLTGGPQETQYF. The CDR3 nucleotides read TGTGCCATCAGCCTAACAGGGGGCCCCCAAGAGACCCAGTACTTC.